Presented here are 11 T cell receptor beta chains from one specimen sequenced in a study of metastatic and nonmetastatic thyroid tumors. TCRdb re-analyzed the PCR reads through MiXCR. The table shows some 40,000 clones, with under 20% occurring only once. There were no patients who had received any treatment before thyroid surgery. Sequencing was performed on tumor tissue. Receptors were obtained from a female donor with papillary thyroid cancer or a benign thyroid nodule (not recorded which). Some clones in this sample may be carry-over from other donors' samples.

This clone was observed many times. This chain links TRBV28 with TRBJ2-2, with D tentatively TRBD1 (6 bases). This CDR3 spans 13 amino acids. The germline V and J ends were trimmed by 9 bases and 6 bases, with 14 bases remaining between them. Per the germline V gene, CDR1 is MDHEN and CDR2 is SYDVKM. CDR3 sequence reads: CASNLNRAGELFF. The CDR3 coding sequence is TGTGCCAGTAATCTCAACAGGGCCGGGGAGCTGTTTTTT.

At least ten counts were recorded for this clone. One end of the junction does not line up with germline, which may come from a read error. CDR3 region: CASSPSGTGELRVSNQPQHF. CDR3 sequence (DNA): TGTGCTAGCAGCCCATCCGGGACAGGGGAACTAAGGGTTAGCAATCAGCCCCAGCATTTT. The chain combines TRBV7-7 with TRBJ1-5, with 10 positions matching TRBD1. Germline V gives CDR1 SSHAT, CDR2 FNYEAQ (reference sequence). CDR3 length: 20 amino acids.

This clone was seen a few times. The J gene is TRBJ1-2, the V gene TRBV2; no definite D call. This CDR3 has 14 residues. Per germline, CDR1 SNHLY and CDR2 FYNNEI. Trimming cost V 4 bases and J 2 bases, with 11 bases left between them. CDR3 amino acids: CASSVAGVNYGYTF. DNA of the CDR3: TGTGCCAGCAGTGTAGCGGGAGTCAACTATGGCTACACCTTC.

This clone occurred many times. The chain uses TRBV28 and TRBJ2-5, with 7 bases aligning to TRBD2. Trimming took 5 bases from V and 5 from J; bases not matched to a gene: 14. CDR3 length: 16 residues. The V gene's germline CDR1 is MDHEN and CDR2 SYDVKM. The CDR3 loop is CASSRWVGGDLETQYF. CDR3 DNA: TGTGCCAGCAGTAGGTGGGTGGGAGGGGATCTTGAGACCCAGTACTTC.

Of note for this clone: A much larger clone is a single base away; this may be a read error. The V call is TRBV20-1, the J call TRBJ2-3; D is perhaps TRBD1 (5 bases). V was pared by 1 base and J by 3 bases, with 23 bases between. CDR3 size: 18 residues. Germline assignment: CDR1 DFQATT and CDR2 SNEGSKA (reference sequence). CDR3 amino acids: CSARADRSGHGLTDTQYF. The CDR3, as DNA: TGCAGTGCTAGAGCTGACCGGAGTGGACATGGGTTGACAGATACGCAGTATTTT.

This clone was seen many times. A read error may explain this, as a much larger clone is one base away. The DNA of the CDR3 is TGTGCCAGCACCGCGGACCTTCATAGCACAGATACGCAGTATTTT. This sequence encodes CASTADLHSTDTQYF. The chain links TRBV6-1 to TRBJ2-3, with D unclear. The CDR3 is 15 amino acids. Germline CDR1 MNHNS, CDR2 SASEGT. Trimming took off 7 bases at V and 0 bases at J, with 14 bases between the two ends.

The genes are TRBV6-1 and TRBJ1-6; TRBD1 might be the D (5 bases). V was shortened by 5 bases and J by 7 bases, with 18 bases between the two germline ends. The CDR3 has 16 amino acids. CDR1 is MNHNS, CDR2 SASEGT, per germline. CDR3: CASSTLWGSGNSPLHF. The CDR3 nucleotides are TGTGCCAGCAGTACACTTTGGGGCAGCGGAAATTCACCCCTCCACTTT.

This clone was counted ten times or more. The CDR3 DNA is TGTGCCAGCAGCAAAGGAATAACTAATGAAAAACTGTTTTTT. Residues: CASSKGITNEKLFF. The chain employs TRBV11-1 and TRBJ1-4; D is undetermined. The germline V gene has CDR1 SGHAT and CDR2 FQDESV (reference sequence). V was shortened by 5 bases and J by 1 base, with 8 bases between the two germline ends. The CDR3 loop spans 14 amino acids.

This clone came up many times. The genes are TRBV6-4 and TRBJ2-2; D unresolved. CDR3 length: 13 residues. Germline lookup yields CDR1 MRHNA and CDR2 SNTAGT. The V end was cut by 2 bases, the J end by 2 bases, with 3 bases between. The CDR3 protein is CASSDGNTGELFF. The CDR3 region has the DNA TGTGCCAGCAGTGACGGAAACACCGGGGAGCTGTTTTTT.

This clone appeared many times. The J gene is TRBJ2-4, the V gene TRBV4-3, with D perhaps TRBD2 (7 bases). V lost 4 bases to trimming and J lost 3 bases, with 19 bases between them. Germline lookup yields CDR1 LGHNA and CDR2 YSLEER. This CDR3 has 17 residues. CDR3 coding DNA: TGCGCCAGCAGCCCCACCGGAGGGGGGGTCGGCAAAAACATTCAGTACTTC. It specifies CASSPTGGGVGKNIQYF.

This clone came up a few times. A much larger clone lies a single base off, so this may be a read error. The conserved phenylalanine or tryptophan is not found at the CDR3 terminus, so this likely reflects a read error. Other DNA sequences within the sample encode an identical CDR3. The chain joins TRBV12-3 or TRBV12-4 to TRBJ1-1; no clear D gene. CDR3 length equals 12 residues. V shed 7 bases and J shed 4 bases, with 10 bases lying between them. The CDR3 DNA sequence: TGTGCCAGCACCTTGGGAGGCACTGAAGCTTTCCTT. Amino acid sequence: CASTLGGTEAFL.